Each of the 32 T cell receptor beta chains below was sequenced from the same sample in a study of tumor-infiltrating lymphocytes in primary liver carcinoma. From approximately 0.5 ug of total RNA, TCR beta-specific cDNA was reverse-transcribed using a constant-region primer. Three nested multiplex PCR rounds, a slightly modified ARM-PCR method, built the TCR beta libraries. Two initial PCR rounds of about 10 cycles each paired TRBV1-TRBV30 forward primers with a C-beta reverse primer. TCRdb processed the multiplex PCR reads anew with MiXCR; each CDR3 protein has one entry. The data show approximately 340,000 distinct CDR3 sequences, 65% seen once. Unsorted whole blood served as the source of blood RNA, and germline DNA was extracted as well. Sequences were obtained from peripheral blood. These receptors were obtained from a man aged 40-49 years with primary liver carcinoma and hepatitis B virus infection.

CDR3 nucleotide sequence: TGCGCCAGCACTCCATTTCCCTCCGGGACAGGGGGATACGAGCAGTACTTC. Encoded protein: CASTPFPSGTGGYEQYF. V is TRBV5-1 and J is TRBJ2-7; 11 bases line up with TRBD1. The length of the CDR3 is 17 residues. CDR1 and CDR2 (germline): SGHRS, YFSETQ. With V trimmed by 6 bases and J by 4 bases, 15 bases remained unmatched.

This clonotype occurred a few times. V gene TRBV28 combines with J gene TRBJ2-5, with TRBD2 identical over 11 bases. Germline assignment: CDR1 MDHEN and CDR2 SYDVKM. With V trimmed by 2 bases and J by 5 bases, 10 bases remained unmatched. The CDR3 length is 17 residues. The CDR3 sequence: CASSLPGLAAMSETQYF. The CDR3 bases are TGTGCCAGCAGTTTACCGGGACTAGCGGCCATGTCGGAGACCCAGTACTTC.

This sequence joins TRBV11-2 and TRBJ2-1, with 11 positions matching TRBD2. V was clipped by 1 base and J by 1 base; unmatched bases: 3. CDR1 is SGHAT, CDR2 FQNNGV, per germline. CDR3 length: 17 residues. The CDR3 coding sequence is TGTGCCAGCAGCTTAGTCTCTAGCGGGGGGTCCTACAATGAGCAGTTCTTC. Its protein is CASSLVSSGGSYNEQFF.

Regarding this clonotype: A much larger clonotype is one base distant, so this may be a read error. V usage is TRBV6-1 and J usage is TRBJ2-6; 9 positions match TRBD1. CDR3 length equals 16 residues. Germline loops: CDR1 MNHNS, CDR2 SASEGT. The V gene end was trimmed by 8 bases and the J gene end by 2 bases; junction bases not matched to a gene: 7. The CDR3 region is CASGPDRGAGANVLTF. CDR3 in DNA: TGTGCCAGCGGACCCGACAGGGGGGCTGGGGCCAACGTCCTGACTTTC.

As regards this clonotype: One end of the junction varies from germline; a read error may be responsible. The chain is built from TRBV6-5 and TRBJ2-7; either TRBD1 or TRBD2 may supply D (5 bases each). The length of the CDR3 is 16 residues. CDR1 MNHEY and CDR2 SVGAGI come from the germline V gene. Written as DNA, the CDR3 is TGTGCCAGCAGTCACTCGAGGACGGGGCTAGCCTACGAGCAGTACTTC. Its translation is CASSHSRTGLAYEQYF.

The chain combines TRBV10-3 with TRBJ2-7; D may match TRBD1 or TRBD2 (6 bases each). V was shortened by 5 bases and J by 6 bases, with 11 bases between the two germline ends. The germline V gene has CDR1 ENHRY and CDR2 SYGVKD. CDR3 length equals 12 residues. This CDR3 reads CAISTSGAEQYF. CDR3 sequence (DNA): TGTGCCATCAGTACCTCGGGGGCCGAGCAGTACTTC.

This clonotype is deemed medium-sized (0.01 to 0.1%). The chain has TRBV11-3 and TRBJ2-1; D call uncertain. Trimming stripped 1 base from V and 7 bases from J, with 8 bases between. Germline CDR1 SGHNT, CDR2 YENEEA. CDR3 size: 13 residues. The DNA for the CDR3 is TGTGCCAGCAGCTTAGGGCCTGTGAATGAGCAGTTCTTC. Translated: CASSLGPVNEQFF.

About this clonotype: Given a much more abundant clone one base away, this may be a read error. This sequence joins TRBV10-3 and TRBJ2-7; 11 positions agree with TRBD2. The V gene's germline CDR1 is ENHRY and CDR2 SYGVKD. The CDR3 covers 14 residues. The ends lost 10 bases at V and 1 base at J; junction bases unmatched: 6. The CDR3, as DNA: TGTGCCAGCGGACTAGCGGGTAATTCCTACGAGCAGTACTTC. Its translation is CASGLAGNSYEQYF.

This chain connects TRBV20-1 to TRBJ2-1; 7 bases align to TRBD2. Germline V lookup: CDR1 DFQATT, CDR2 SNEGSKA (reference sequence). V gave up 2 bases and J gave up 4 bases; unmatched junction bases: 5. This CDR3 is 14 amino acids long. CDR3 residues: CSARRQGGYNEQFF. The DNA for the CDR3 is TGCAGTGCTAGAAGGCAGGGAGGGTACAATGAGCAGTTCTTC.

In regard to this clonotype: A read error is possible here, since a much larger clone lies one base away. The chain has TRBV7-9 and TRBJ2-1; 11 bases map to TRBD2. The length of the CDR3 is 16 residues. Germline V gene lookup returns CDR1 SEHNR and CDR2 FQNEAQ (reference sequence). The CDR3 DNA reads as TGTGCCAGCAGCCCTACTAGCGGGAGTGGGAAGAATGAGCATTTCTTC. Encoded protein: CASSPTSGSGKNEHFF.

This clonotype has only one observation. The chain uses TRBV5-6 and TRBJ1-1; D unclear. Germline assignment: CDR1 SGHDT and CDR2 YYEEEE. V lost 0 bases to trimming and J lost 7 bases, with 16 bases between them. CDR3 size: 15 residues. Here the CDR3 DNA reads TGTGCCAGCAGCTTGGCAATGAAGGCTGACATTGAAGCTTTCTTT. Amino acid sequence: CASSLAMKADIEAFF.

This clonotype was observed at least ten times. The V and J genes are TRBV10-2 and TRBJ2-7, with 7 nucleotides matching TRBD2. V lost 8 bases to trimming and J lost 2 bases; unmatched junction nucleotides: 9. Germline V gene lookup returns CDR1 WSHSY and CDR2 SAAADI. The CDR3 totals 14 residues. The CDR3 DNA follows: TGCGCCAGCCAGCCAGCGGGATCTACCTACGAGCAGTACTTC. This translates into CASQPAGSTYEQYF.

This clonotype was observed a few times. The gene calls are TRBV5-6 and TRBJ2-2; D is uncertain. CDR1 SGHDT and CDR2 YYEEEE come from the germline V gene. CDR3 length: 12 amino acids. With 0 bases removed from V and 6 bases from J, the gap between germline ends came to 3 bases. This CDR3 reads CASSLGAGELFF. In nucleotides, the CDR3 is TGTGCCAGCAGCTTGGGCGCCGGGGAGCTGTTTTTT.

Worth noting for this clonotype: Given a much more abundant clone one base away, this may be a read error. The chain uses TRBV29-1 and TRBJ1-2; D may be TRBD1 (5 bases). Germline V gene data show CDR1 as SQVTM and CDR2 as ANQGSEA. The CDR3 covers 13 residues. DNA for the CDR3: TGCAGCGGGGGGACTGTCCAGGAGAGAGGCTACAGCTTC. Protein sequence: CSGGTVQERGYSF.

In the case of this clonotype: A read error may account for a junction end that differs from germline. The chain joins TRBV11-2 to TRBJ1-2, with D perhaps TRBD1 (5 bases). The CDR3 contains 12 residues. Per germline, CDR1 SGHAT and CDR2 FQNNGV. CDR3 amino acids: CVSSPDNYGYAF. The CDR3 DNA follows: TGTGTCAGCAGCCCGGACAACTATGGCTACGCCTTC.

Comment on this clonotype: One junction end does not reproduce the germline sequence, and a read error may be involved. CDR3 DNA: TGTCCCAGCAGCCGCGATCTCAACAGCGCCAATGAGCAGTTCTTC. Translation gives CPSSRDLNSANEQFF. V gene TRBV5-4 combines with J gene TRBJ2-1; D is uncertain. CDR3 length equals 15 residues. Germline values: CDR1 SGHNT, CDR2 YYREEE (reference sequence).

In regard to this clonotype: Mismatch with germline at one junction end may stem from a read error. The chain has TRBV11-2 and TRBJ2-1; D remains ambiguous. Germline V gene sequence: CDR1 SGHAT, CDR2 FQNNGV. The CDR3 consists of 16 residues. DNA for the CDR3: TGTGTCAGTAGCTACTCAGGATTTTCCTCCTACAATGAGGAGTTCTTC. Its translation is CVSSYSGFSSYNEEFF.

Note on this clonotype: Being one base from a much bigger clone, this may be a read error. DNA for the CDR3: TGTGCCAGCAGGTTTTCAGGGAGGAATGAGCAGTTCTTC. It encodes CASRFSGRNEQFF. The J gene is TRBJ2-1, the V gene TRBV5-4; a possible D gene is TRBD2 (6 bases). Per the germline V gene, CDR1 is SGHNT and CDR2 is YYREEE (reference sequence). The V end lost 5 bases, the J end lost 7 bases, and 13 bases lay between the germline ends. CDR3 length: 13 amino acids.

A note on this clonotype: This could be a read error, since a much larger clone is one nucleotide away. The V gene is TRBV6-5, the J gene TRBJ1-6; D not resolved. Germline CDR1 MNHEY, CDR2 SVGAGI. The CDR3 runs to 13 residues. The DNA of the CDR3 is TGTGCCAGCAGTTCGGGGTTCAATTCACCCCTCAACTTT. Translating gives CASSSGFNSPLNF.

Concerning this clonotype itself: One base away lies a much larger clone, so this may be a sequencing read error. The rearrangement uses TRBV12-3 or TRBV12-4 and TRBJ2-1; TRBD2 is a possible D gene (6 bases). This CDR3 spans 16 amino acids. V was cut by 6 bases and J by 4 bases, with 19 bases left in between. The CDR3 sequence is CASSRWISGHYNEQFF. DNA for the CDR3: TGTGCCAGCAGCCGATGGATTAGCGGCCATTACAATGAGCAGTTCTTC.

Note on this clonotype: The CDR3 does not end in the conserved phenylalanine or tryptophan, so this is likely a read error. V and J are TRBV11-2 and TRBJ2-7, with D tentatively TRBD1 (5 bases). Germline CDR1 SGHAT, CDR2 FQNNGV. The CDR3 is 12 amino acids. As DNA, the CDR3 is TGTGCCAGTAGCTTTGATCAGGGATGGCAGTACCTC. Translated, it gives CASSFDQGWQYL.

Concerning this clonotype: A read error may be the cause here, since a much bigger clone is one base away. CDR3 region: CASSYGWRTTDTQYF. The CDR3 DNA sequence: TGTGCCAGCAGTTACGGGTGGCGGACCACAGATACGCAGTATTTT. The rearrangement joins TRBV6-5 to TRBJ2-3; unclear D gene. V lost 2 bases and J 2 bases, leaving 11 bases between the germline ends. CDR3 size: 15 residues. CDR1 is MNHEY and CDR2 is SVGAGI in the germline V gene.

On this clonotype: Germline is not matched at one junction end, which may reflect a read error. V usage is TRBV11-2 and J usage is TRBJ1-1; the match to TRBD1 covers 9 bases. Looked up from germline, CDR1 is SGHAT and CDR2 is FQNNGV. The CDR3 extends over 15 amino acids. The DNA for the CDR3 is TGTGACAGCAGCATAGGCAGACAGGGGGTTAGTGAAGCTTTCTTT. It encodes CDSSIGRQGVSEAFF. Looking up the rest from reference TRBV11-2 and TRBJ1-1 gives the full variable domain: EAGVAQSPRYKIIEKRQSVAFWCNPISGHATLYWYQQILGQGPKLLIQFQNNGVVDDSQLPKDRFSAERLKGVDSTLKIQPAKLEDSAVYLCDSSIGRQGVSEAFFGQGTRLTVV.

This clonotype was counted between two and nine times. The chain carries TRBV4-3 and TRBJ2-7; D remains unclear. V lost 0 bases and J lost 0, with 6 bases in between. The CDR3 loop spans 14 amino acids. Germline-derived CDR1 and CDR2 are LGHNA and YSLEER. CDR3: CASSQELNSYEQYF. The CDR3 region has the DNA TGCGCCAGCAGCCAAGAGCTCAACTCCTACGAGCAGTACTTC.

A word on this clonotype: This clone may be a read error of a much larger clone one base away. V and J are TRBV21-1 and TRBJ2-7; no DNA check was done on the table's D call, TRBD1. TRBV21-1 is a pseudogene segment. This CDR3 region has 13 residues. CDR3 residues: CASSKRPGGEHYF. DNA for the CDR3: TGTGCCAGCAGCAAACGGCCAGGGGGGGAGCATTACTTC.

A remark on this clonotype: A much larger clone sits a single nucleotide away, making a read error possible. V gene TRBV4-3 combines with J gene TRBJ1-4; D is perhaps TRBD1 (6 bases). Germline loops: CDR1 LGHNA, CDR2 YSLEER. The CDR3 loop spans 15 amino acids. CDR3 in DNA: TGCGCCAGCAGCCAAGAAGGGGGAACTAATGAAAGACTGTTTTTT. Encoded protein: CASSQEGGTNERLFF.

On this clonotype: This is likely a read error, given that the CDR3 carries no conserved phenylalanine or tryptophan at its end. Because the CDR3's place on the DNA is in doubt, the DNA is left out and the CDR3 is given as listed by TCRdb. The CDR3 reads CAISESWQDQPQHS. This chain uses TRBV10-3 with TRBJ1-5. A total of 14 residues make up the CDR3, ends included. Germline lookup yields CDR1 ENHRY and CDR2 SYGVKD.

With regard to this clonotype: With a much larger clone just one base away, this may be a read error. V gene TRBV6-2 or TRBV6-3 combines with J gene TRBJ2-7; 7 bases fit TRBD2. CDR1 is MNHEY and CDR2 is SVGEGT in the germline V gene. Trimming took 6 bases from V and 3 from J; bases not matched to a gene: 5. The CDR3 covers 13 residues. The DNA of the CDR3 is TGTGCCAGCAGCAGACGGGGGGTCTACGAGCAGTACTTC. Translated, it gives CASSRRGVYEQYF.

V and J are TRBV4-3 and TRBJ2-3, with TRBD2 matching over 9 bases. This CDR3 has 17 amino acids. Germline CDR1 and CDR2: LGHNA and YSLEER. V lost 0 bases to trimming and J lost 4 bases; unmatched junction nucleotides: 8. The CDR3: CASSQEALAGRADTQYF. In nucleotides, the CDR3 is TGCGCCAGCAGCCAAGAAGCCCTAGCGGGACGAGCAGATACGCAGTATTTT.

This CDR3 reads CASRWGQAAWELFF. As DNA, the CDR3 is TGTGCCAGCAGGTGGGGACAGGCCGCCTGGGAGCTGTTTTTT. This rearrangement joins TRBV11-3 to TRBJ2-2; TRBD1 agrees at 8 bases. Per germline, CDR1 SGHNT and CDR2 YENEEA. The V and J ends lost 6 bases and 9 bases, in that order; junction bases with no gene match: 9. This CDR3 spans 14 amino acids.

This chain joins TRBV11-2 and TRBJ2-7, with 13 positions matching TRBD2. The CDR3 consists of 16 residues. Germline V lookup: CDR1 SGHAT, CDR2 FQNNGV. J gave up 5 bases and V 2 bases, and 6 bases lay outside the gene matches. This CDR3 reads CASSLNWTSGSDEQYF. CDR3 coding DNA: TGTGCCAGCAGCTTAAATTGGACTAGCGGGAGTGACGAGCAGTACTTC.

There are a few counts of this clonotype. The genes are TRBV6-5 and TRBJ2-6; D remains ambiguous. V gave up 2 bases and J gave up 2 bases, with 10 bases separating them. Germline CDR1 reads MNHEY; CDR2 reads SVGAGI. The CDR3 is 16 residues long. For the CDR3, the DNA is TGTGCCAGCAGTTACGATCCTGGGACTGGGGCCAACGTCCTGACTTTC. Amino acid sequence: CASSYDPGTGANVLTF.